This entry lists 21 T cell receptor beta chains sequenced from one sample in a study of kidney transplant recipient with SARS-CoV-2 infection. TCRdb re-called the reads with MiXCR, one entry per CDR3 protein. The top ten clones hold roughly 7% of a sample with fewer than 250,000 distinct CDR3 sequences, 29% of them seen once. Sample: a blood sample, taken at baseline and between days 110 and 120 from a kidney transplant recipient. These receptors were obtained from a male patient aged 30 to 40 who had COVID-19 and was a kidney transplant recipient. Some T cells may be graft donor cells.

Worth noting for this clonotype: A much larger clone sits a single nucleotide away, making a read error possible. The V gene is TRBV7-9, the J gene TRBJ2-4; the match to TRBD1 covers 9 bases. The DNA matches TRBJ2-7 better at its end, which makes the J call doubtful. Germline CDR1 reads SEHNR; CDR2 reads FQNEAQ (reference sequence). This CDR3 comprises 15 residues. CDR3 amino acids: CASTTWTGAFYEQYF. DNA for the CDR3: TGTGCCAGTACCACCTGGACAGGGGCATTCTACGAGCAGTACTTC.

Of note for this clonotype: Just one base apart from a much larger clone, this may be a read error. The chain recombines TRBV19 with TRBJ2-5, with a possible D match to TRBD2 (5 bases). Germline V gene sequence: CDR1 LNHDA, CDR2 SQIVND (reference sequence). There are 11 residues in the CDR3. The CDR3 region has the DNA TGTGCCAGTAGTATGGGAGAGGCCCAGTACTTC. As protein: CASSMGEAQYF.

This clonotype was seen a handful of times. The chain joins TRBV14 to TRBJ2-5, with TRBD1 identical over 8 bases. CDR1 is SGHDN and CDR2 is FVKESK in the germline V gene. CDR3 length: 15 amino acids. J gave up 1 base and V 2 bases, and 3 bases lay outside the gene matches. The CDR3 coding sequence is TGTGCCAGCAGCCAATTCAGGGGGCGCCAAGAGACCCAGTACTTC. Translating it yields CASSQFRGRQETQYF.

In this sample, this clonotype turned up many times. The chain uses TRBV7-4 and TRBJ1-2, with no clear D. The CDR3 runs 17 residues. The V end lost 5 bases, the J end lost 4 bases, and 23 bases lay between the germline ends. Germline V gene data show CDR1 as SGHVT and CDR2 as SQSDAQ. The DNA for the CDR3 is TGTGCCAGCAGCCTTCACCCTTCAGCTCGAAAGACCTATGGCTACACCTTC. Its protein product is CASSLHPSARKTYGYTF.

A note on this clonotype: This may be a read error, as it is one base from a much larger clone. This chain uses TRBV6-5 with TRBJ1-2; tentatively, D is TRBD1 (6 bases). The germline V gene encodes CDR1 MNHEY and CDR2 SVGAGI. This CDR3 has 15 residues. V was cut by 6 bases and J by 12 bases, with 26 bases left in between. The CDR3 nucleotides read TGTGCCAGCAGACACTCTAACCCCGGGACACCGATCCACACCTTC. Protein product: CASRHSNPGTPIHTF.

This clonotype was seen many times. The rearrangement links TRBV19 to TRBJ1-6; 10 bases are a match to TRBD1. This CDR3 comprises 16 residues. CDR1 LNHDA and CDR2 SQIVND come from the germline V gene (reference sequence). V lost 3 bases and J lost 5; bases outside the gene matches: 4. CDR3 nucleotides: TGTGCCAGTAGTATGATGGACAGGGGGAATAATTCACCCCTCCACTTT. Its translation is CASSMMDRGNNSPLHF.

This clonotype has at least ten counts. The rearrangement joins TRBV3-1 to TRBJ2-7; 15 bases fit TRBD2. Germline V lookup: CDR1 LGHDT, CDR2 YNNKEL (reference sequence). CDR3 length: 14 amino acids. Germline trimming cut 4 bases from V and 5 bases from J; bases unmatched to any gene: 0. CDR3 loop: CASSRTSGRDEQYF. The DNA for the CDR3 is TGTGCCAGCAGCCGGACTAGCGGGAGGGACGAGCAGTACTTC.

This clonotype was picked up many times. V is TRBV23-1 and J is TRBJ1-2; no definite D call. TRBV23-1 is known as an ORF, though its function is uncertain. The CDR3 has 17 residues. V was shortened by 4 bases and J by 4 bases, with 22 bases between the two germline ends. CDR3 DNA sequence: TGCGCCAGCAGTCTGACAACGCTACGCAGAAAGACCTATGGCTACACCTTC. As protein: CASSLTTLRRKTYGYTF.

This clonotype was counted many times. The CDR3 is CASSPRRAGGHTEAFF. The CDR3 DNA is TGTGCCAGCAGCCCTCGTCGTGCGGGGGGGCACACTGAAGCTTTCTTT. The chain is built from TRBV7-9 and TRBJ1-1, with TRBD1 as a possible D gene (6 bases). Trimming left V 5 bases short and J 3 bases short, with 19 bases between. The CDR3 loop spans 16 amino acids. Germline CDR1 is SEHNR and CDR2 is FQNEAQ (reference sequence).

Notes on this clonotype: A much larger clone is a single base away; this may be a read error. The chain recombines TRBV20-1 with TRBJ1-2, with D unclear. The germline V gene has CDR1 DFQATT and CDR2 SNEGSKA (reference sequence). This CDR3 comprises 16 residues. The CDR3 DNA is TGCAGTGCTATGTGCTGGCTGTTTCGAAAGACCTATGACTACACCTTC. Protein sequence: CSAMCWLFRKTYDYTF.

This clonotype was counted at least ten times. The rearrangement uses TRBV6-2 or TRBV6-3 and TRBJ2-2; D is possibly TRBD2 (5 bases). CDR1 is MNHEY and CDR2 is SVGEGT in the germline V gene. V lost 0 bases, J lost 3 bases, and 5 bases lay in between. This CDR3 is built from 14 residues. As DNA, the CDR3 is TGTGCCAGCAGTTACTCTAGCGACACCGGGGAGCTGTTTTTT. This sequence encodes CASSYSSDTGELFF.

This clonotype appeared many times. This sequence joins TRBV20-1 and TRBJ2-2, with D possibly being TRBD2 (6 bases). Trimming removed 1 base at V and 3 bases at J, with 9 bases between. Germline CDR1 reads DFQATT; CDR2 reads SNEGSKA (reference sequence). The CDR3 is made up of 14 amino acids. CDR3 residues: CSARVRDYTGELFF. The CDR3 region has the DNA TGCAGTGCTAGAGTGCGGGATTACACCGGGGAGCTGTTTTTT.

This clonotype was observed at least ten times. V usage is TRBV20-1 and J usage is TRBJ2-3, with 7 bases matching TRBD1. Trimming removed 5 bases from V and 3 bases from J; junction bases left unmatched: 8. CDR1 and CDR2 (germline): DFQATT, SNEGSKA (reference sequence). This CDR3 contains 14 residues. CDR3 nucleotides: TGCAGTGCTCCCCGACAGGGAGTGACAGATACGCAGTATTTT. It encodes CSAPRQGVTDTQYF.

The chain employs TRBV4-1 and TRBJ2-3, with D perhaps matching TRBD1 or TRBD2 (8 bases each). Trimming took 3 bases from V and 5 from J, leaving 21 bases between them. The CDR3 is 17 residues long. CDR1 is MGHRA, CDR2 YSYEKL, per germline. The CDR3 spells CASSQDRVTLAGDTQYF. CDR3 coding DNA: TGCGCCAGCAGCCAGGACAGGGTGACCCTAGCGGGAGATACGCAGTATTTT.

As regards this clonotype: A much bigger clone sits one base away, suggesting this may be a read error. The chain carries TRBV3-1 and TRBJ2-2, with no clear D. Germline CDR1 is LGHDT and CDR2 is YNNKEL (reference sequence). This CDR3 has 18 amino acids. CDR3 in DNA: TGTGCCGGCAGCTCATTCCGTCCCATTTCAGGCTTGACCGGGGAGCTGTTTTTT. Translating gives CAGSSFRPISGLTGELFF.

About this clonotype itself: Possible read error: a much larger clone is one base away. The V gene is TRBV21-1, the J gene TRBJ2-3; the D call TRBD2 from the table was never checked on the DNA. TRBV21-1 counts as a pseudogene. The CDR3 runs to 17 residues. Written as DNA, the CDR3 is TGTGCCAGCAGTGTTGAGCTAGCTACAGTCATGCAAGATGCGCAGTATTTT. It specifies CASSVELATVMQDAQYF.

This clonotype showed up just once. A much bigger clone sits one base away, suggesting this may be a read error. The CDR3 loop reads CASSTKQGGYEQYF. CDR3 DNA: TGTGCCAGCAGCACAAAACAAGGGGGCTACGAGCAGTACTTC. The rearrangement uses TRBV27 and TRBJ2-7, with a possible D match to TRBD1 (6 bases). Trimming pared 6 bases from V and 3 bases from J, leaving 15 bases between. Germline V lookup: CDR1 MNHEY, CDR2 SMNVEV (reference sequence). The CDR3 runs 14 residues.

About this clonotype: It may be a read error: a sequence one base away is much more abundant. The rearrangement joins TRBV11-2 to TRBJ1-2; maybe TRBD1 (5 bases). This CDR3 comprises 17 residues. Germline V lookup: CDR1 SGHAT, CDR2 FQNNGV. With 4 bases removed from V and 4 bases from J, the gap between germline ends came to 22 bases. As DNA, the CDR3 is TGTGCCAGCAGCTGTTTCGCAACAGGCAGAAAGACCTATGGCTACACCTTC. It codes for CASSCFATGRKTYGYTF.

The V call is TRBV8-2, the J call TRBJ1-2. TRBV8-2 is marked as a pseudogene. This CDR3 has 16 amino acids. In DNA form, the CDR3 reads TGTGGCAGTATATATCATGATAGCCGAAAGACCTATGGCTACACCTTC. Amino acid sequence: CGSIYHDSRKTYGYTF.

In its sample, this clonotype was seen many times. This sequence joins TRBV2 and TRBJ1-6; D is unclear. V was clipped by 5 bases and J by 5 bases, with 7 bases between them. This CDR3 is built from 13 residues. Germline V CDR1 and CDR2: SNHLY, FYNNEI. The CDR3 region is CASSKTDNSPLHF. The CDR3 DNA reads TGTGCCAGCAGTAAGACGGATAATTCACCCCTCCACTTT.

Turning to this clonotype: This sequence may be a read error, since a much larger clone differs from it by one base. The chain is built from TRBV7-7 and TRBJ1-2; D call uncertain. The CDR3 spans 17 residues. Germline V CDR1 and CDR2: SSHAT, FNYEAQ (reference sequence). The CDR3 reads CAGSGSSKCRKTYGYTF. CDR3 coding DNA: TGTGCCGGCAGCGGGTCATCTAAGTGCCGAAAGACCTATGGCTACACCTTC.